These 14 T cell receptor beta chains originate from one sample sequenced in a study of blood T cells in healthy people across ages. Combining a sample-barcoded 5' primer with a J-beta primer mix, a second PCR ran for about 7 to 11 cycles. TCRdb re-derived calls from the 5' RACE reads in MiXCR, one entry per CDR3 protein. Among 1,500,000 or so distinct CDR3 sequences, around 55% were seen once, and the ten largest hold 6.5% to 8.5%. Sequenced sample: blood. The receptors were gathered from a man in his late teens or twenties in good health.

The chain carries TRBV7-2 and TRBJ2-1; D uncertain. V was trimmed by 6 bases and J by 0 bases, leaving 12 bases between them. This CDR3 is built from 15 residues. Germline CDR1 reads SGHTA; CDR2 reads FQGNSA. CDR3 sequence reads: CASSRDFSSYNEQFF. The CDR3 coding sequence is TGTGCCAGCAGTCGAGACTTTAGCTCCTACAATGAGCAGTTCTTC.

The gene calls are TRBV29-1 and TRBJ2-3; TRBD1 is a possible D gene (6 bases). Germline CDR1 SQVTM, CDR2 ANQGSEA. Trimming stripped 4 bases from V and 0 bases from J, with 14 bases between. The CDR3 is made up of 15 amino acids. The CDR3 loop reads CSVAYRVTSTDTQYF. The CDR3 DNA reads as TGCAGCGTTGCTTACAGGGTCACTAGCACAGATACGCAGTATTTT.

This clonotype was recorded a few times. The V gene is TRBV7-2, the J gene TRBJ2-3; D not certain. This CDR3 contains 12 residues. V shed 7 bases and J shed 4 bases, with 9 bases lying between them. CDR1 SGHTA and CDR2 FQGNSA come from the germline V gene. The CDR3 sequence: CASIHTPDTQYF. CDR3 nucleotides: TGTGCCAGCATCCACACTCCAGATACGCAGTATTTT. Full variable domain (outside the CDR3, taken from reference TRBV7-2 and TRBJ2-3): GAGVSQSPSNKVTEKGKDVELRCDPISGHTALYWYRQSLGQGLEFLIYFQGNSAPDKSGLPSDRFSAERTGGSVSTLTIQRTQQEDSAVYLCASIHTPDTQYFGPGTRLTVL.

The chain is built from TRBV7-2 and TRBJ1-3, with D perhaps matching TRBD1 (5 bases). This CDR3 spans 16 amino acids. The germline CDR1 and CDR2 sequences are SGHTA and FQGNSA. The V and J ends lost 4 bases and 4 bases respectively, with 17 bases between them. CDR3 sequence (DNA): TGTGCCAGCAGCTCAGGCGGGGGGGATGCCGGAAACACCATATATTTT. Its translation: CASSSGGGDAGNTIYF.

In its sample, this clonotype was seen once. The chain links TRBV11-2 to TRBJ2-3, with 7 bases identical to TRBD1. Trimming took 2 bases from V and 1 from J; bases not matched to a gene: 6. The CDR3 runs 16 residues. CDR1 and CDR2 (germline): SGHAT, FQNNGV. The CDR3 loop is CASSLRADRGTDTQYF. The CDR3 DNA follows: TGTGCCAGCAGCTTAAGGGCTGACAGGGGCACAGATACGCAGTATTTT.

The J gene is TRBJ2-7, the V gene TRBV9; 8 bases line up with TRBD2. After removal of 0 bases from V and 7 bases from J, the junction contained 6 bases not matched to a gene. This CDR3 is built from 14 residues. Germline CDR1 reads SGDLS; CDR2 reads YYNGEE. The CDR3, as DNA: TGTGCCAGCAGCGTAGCACTAGCGGACAATGAGCAGTACTTC. Protein product: CASSVALADNEQYF.

The chain is built from TRBV6-2 or TRBV6-3 and TRBJ2-3; D is unresolved. The V gene's germline CDR1 is MNHEY and CDR2 SVGEGT. This CDR3 has 15 amino acids. Trimming left V 9 bases short and J 3 bases short, with 19 bases between. CDR3 amino acids: CASSPIPGLTDTQYF. CDR3 bases: TGTGCCAGTAGTCCAATTCCGGGTTTAACAGATACGCAGTATTTT.

The chain combines TRBV7-6 with TRBJ2-7; TRBD2 matches at 11 bases. In germline, CDR1 is SGHVS, CDR2 FNYEAQ. This CDR3 contains 16 residues. The V gene end was trimmed by 5 bases and the J gene end by 2 bases; junction bases not matched to a gene: 8. The CDR3 bases are TGTGCCAGCAGCCCCCCGGGACTAGCGGTAACCTACGAGCAGTACTTC. This codes for CASSPPGLAVTYEQYF.

V gene TRBV12-3 or TRBV12-4 combines with J gene TRBJ2-1, with 11 nucleotides matching TRBD2. The CDR3 consists of 16 residues. V dropped 6 bases and J dropped 6; count of bases not matched to a gene: 10. Here the CDR3 DNA reads TGTGCCAGCAGGAGTAGCGGGGGGGCCGGGGTCAATGAGCAGTTCTTC. Encoded protein: CASRSSGGAGVNEQFF.

This clonotype has just one count. The chain combines TRBV20-1 with TRBJ1-1; no firm D call. Germline CDR1 is DFQATT and CDR2 is SNEGSKA (reference sequence). The CDR3 is made up of 12 amino acids. V lost 5 bases and J 7 bases, leaving 14 bases between the germline ends. The CDR3 DNA reads TGCAGTGCTCCACCTCTCGGGCGTGAAGCTTTCTTT. It specifies CSAPPLGREAFF.

This clonotype showed up just a few times. This chain uses TRBV6-5 with TRBJ2-5, with TRBD1 as a possible D gene (5 bases). The J call is in doubt because the DNA end fits TRBJ2-7 better. Per germline, CDR1 MNHEY and CDR2 SVGAGI. The CDR3 runs to 14 residues. The CDR3 region has the DNA TGTGCCAGCACCCTATGGGGCGGTTCCTACGAGCAGTACTTC. It translates to CASTLWGGSYEQYF.

The chain combines TRBV20-1 with TRBJ1-1; unclear D gene. This CDR3 is built from 16 residues. V was cut by 3 bases and J by 0 bases, with 17 bases left in between. Germline CDR1 reads DFQATT; CDR2 reads SNEGSKA (reference sequence). CDR3 in DNA: TGCAGTGCTAGGGTAGTTGGGCGCACAATGAACACTGAAGCTTTCTTT. It translates to CSARVVGRTMNTEAFF.

This chain uses TRBV20-1 with TRBJ2-1; either TRBD1 or TRBD2 may supply D (6 bases each). The CDR3 extends over 16 amino acids. Looked up from germline, CDR1 is DFQATT and CDR2 is SNEGSKA (reference sequence). V was clipped by 0 bases and J by 4 bases, with 16 bases between them. CDR3 sequence (DNA): TGCAGTGCTAGAGAGGAGGGGGGCCCCAAATACAATGAGCAGTTCTTC. It encodes CSAREEGGPKYNEQFF.

This clonotype was picked up a small number of times. V is TRBV29-1 and J is TRBJ2-7; the match to TRBD2 covers 13 bases. CDR3 length equals 13 residues. V gave up 7 bases and J gave up 1 base; unmatched junction bases: 1. Germline assignment: CDR1 SQVTM and CDR2 ANQGSEA. This CDR3 is CSGLAGGSYEQYF. In DNA, the CDR3 is TGCAGCGGACTAGCGGGGGGTTCCTACGAGCAGTACTTC.